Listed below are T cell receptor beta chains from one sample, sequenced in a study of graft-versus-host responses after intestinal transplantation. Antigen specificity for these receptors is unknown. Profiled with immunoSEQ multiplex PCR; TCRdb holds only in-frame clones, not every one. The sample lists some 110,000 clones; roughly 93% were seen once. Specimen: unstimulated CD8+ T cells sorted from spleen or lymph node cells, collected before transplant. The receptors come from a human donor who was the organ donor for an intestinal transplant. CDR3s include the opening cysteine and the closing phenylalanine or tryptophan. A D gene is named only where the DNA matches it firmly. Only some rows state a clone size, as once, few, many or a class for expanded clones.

DNA: TGCGCCAGCAGCCAACCCGACCGGGACAACTACAATGAGCAGTTCTTC
CDR3: CASSQPDRDNYNEQFF
V: TRBV4-1
J: TRBJ2-1
size: .
D: .

DNA: TGTGCCAGCAGTACCGGGACAGGGCGCTTCTACGAGCAGTACTTC
CDR3: CASSTGTGRFYEQYF
V: TRBV28
J: TRBJ2-7
size: .
D: TRBD1

DNA: TGTGCCAGCAGCTCCAGATATGAGGGGGCGGCCAAAAACATTCAGTACTTC
CDR3: CASSSRYEGAAKNIQYF
V: TRBV9
J: TRBJ2-4
size: once
D: TRBD1

DNA: TGCGCCAGCAGCCATTGGAGAGGGGTTATCGAGACCCAGTACTTC
CDR3: CASSHWRGVIETQYF
V: TRBV4-1
J: TRBJ2-5
size: .
D: .

DNA: TGTGCCAGCAGCTTATCCCTAGCGGGAGGGGAAGAGACCCAGTACTTC
CDR3: CASSLSLAGGEETQYF
V: TRBV7-2
J: TRBJ2-5
size: .
D: TRBD2

DNA: TGTGCTAGTGGTTCATTAGCGGGAGGGAACACAGATACGCAGTATTTT
CDR3: CASGSLAGGNTDTQYF
V: TRBV12-5
J: TRBJ2-3
size: .
D: TRBD2

DNA: TGTGCCAGCAGCGCCGTGACCGGGACTAGCGGGAGTGTGGAGACCCAGTACTTC
CDR3: CASSAVTGTSGSVETQYF
V: TRBV5-6
J: TRBJ2-5
size: few
D: TRBD2

DNA: TGTGCCAGCAGCTATACAGGGACCATGACTGAAGCTTTCTTT
CDR3: CASSYTGTMTEAFF
V: TRBV27
J: TRBJ1-1
size: few
D: .

DNA: TGCGCCAGCAGTGACGGCAATGAGCAGTTCTTC
CDR3: CASSDGNEQFF
V: TRBV10-1
J: TRBJ2-1
size: .
D: .

DNA: TGTGCCAGCAGCTTTATCACTAGCGGGAGTATAAGGACAGATACGCAGTATTTT
CDR3: CASSFITSGSIRTDTQYF
V: TRBV7-4
J: TRBJ2-3
size: .
D: TRBD2

DNA: TGTGCCAGTAGTATAGGGCCCATGAACACTGAAGCTTTCTTT
CDR3: CASSIGPMNTEAFF
V: TRBV19
J: TRBJ1-1
size: .
D: .

DNA: TGTGCCACCAGCAGAGTGGAGTTGGCTTCCTACAATGAGCAGTTCTTC
CDR3: CATSRVELASYNEQFF
V: TRBV15
J: TRBJ2-1
size: .
D: .

DNA: TGTGCCAGCAGTCTAACTCTAGACCGACCCTCGGGTGCTCAGCCCCAGCATTTT
CDR3: CASSLTLDRPSGAQPQHF
V: TRBV2
J: TRBJ1-5
size: once
D: .

DNA: TGTGCCAGCAGTGAAATAGCGGGAGGCCACAATGAGCAGTTCTTC
CDR3: CASSEIAGGHNEQFF
V: TRBV6-1
J: TRBJ2-1
size: .
D: TRBD2

DNA: TGCAGCTCAAACAGGGGCGGAAACTATGGCTACACCTTC
CDR3: CSSNRGGNYGYTF
V: TRBV29-1
J: TRBJ1-2
size: once
D: TRBD1

DNA: TGTGCCACCAGCAGACAGGGGGACACTGAAGCTTTCTTT
CDR3: CATSRQGDTEAFF
V: TRBV15
J: TRBJ1-1
size: .
D: TRBD1

DNA: TGTGCCAGCAGCTCACCTCGGGACTGGTATGGCGATGAGCAGTTCTTC
CDR3: CASSSPRDWYGDEQFF
V: TRBV7-8
J: TRBJ2-1
size: .
D: .

DNA: TGTGCCAGCAGCACCCACTCGAGACAGGTCTCTGGAAACACCATATATTTT
CDR3: CASSTHSRQVSGNTIYF
V: TRBV9
J: TRBJ1-3
size: .
D: .

DNA: TGTGCCAGCAGTCGGAGGGCAGGACAACCGCAGGATACGCAGTATTTT
CDR3: CASSRRAGQPQDTQYF
V: TRBV2
J: TRBJ2-3
size: .
D: .

DNA: TGTGCCTGGAGTGTAGCGACAGGGGGCTACGAGCAGTACTTC
CDR3: CAWSVATGGYEQYF
V: TRBV30
J: TRBJ2-7
size: once
D: TRBD1

DNA: TGTGCCAGCAGTTCCCCTCGGCCTCAAGAGACCCAGTACTTC
CDR3: CASSSPRPQETQYF
V: TRBV28
J: TRBJ2-5
size: once
D: .

DNA: TGTGCTAGTGGTTTTGGGCTAGCGGGCTTCAATGAGCAGTTCTTC
CDR3: CASGFGLAGFNEQFF
V: TRBV12-5
J: TRBJ2-1
size: once
D: TRBD2

DNA: TGTGCCAGCAGCTTAGTTTTGGGATCTTACAATGAGCAGTTCTTC
CDR3: CASSLVLGSYNEQFF
V: TRBV7-9
J: TRBJ2-1
size: .
D: .

DNA: TGTGCCAGTAGGAGGACTGCTTTGGTAGAGCAGTACTTC
CDR3: CASRRTALVEQYF
V: TRBV19
J: TRBJ2-7
size: .
D: .

DNA: TGTGCCAGCAGCCCTTCAGGGGGCGGAAATGAAAAACTGTTTTTT
CDR3: CASSPSGGGNEKLFF
V: TRBV7-9
J: TRBJ1-4
size: .
D: TRBD1

DNA: TGCGCCAGCAGCCCCGAGGGCCGGACTGAAGCTTTCTTT
CDR3: CASSPEGRTEAFF
V: TRBV5-1
J: TRBJ1-1
size: .
D: .

DNA: TGTGCCAGCAGTTTCCTCCCGGGCGGGACAGGGTATGAAAAACTGTTTTTT
CDR3: CASSFLPGGTGYEKLFF
V: TRBV27
J: TRBJ1-4
size: .
D: TRBD1

DNA: TGTGCCAGCAGCTACGGGGGGGTGGCCTACAATGAGCAGTTCTTC
CDR3: CASSYGGVAYNEQFF
V: TRBV7-8
J: TRBJ2-1
size: .
D: TRBD2

DNA: TGTGCCTGGAGTGTATTACGTACTAGCACAGATACGCAGTATTTT
CDR3: CAWSVLRTSTDTQYF
V: TRBV30
J: TRBJ2-3
size: .
D: .

DNA: TGTGCCAGCAGTGAATCTCGAAATCTCGAGCAGTACTTC
CDR3: CASSESRNLEQYF
V: TRBV6-5
J: TRBJ2-7
size: .
D: .

DNA: TGCGCCAGCAGCCAAGGACTTTCCTACGAGCAGTACTTC
CDR3: CASSQGLSYEQYF
V: TRBV4-1
J: TRBJ2-7
size: .
D: .

DNA: TGTGCCAGCACCGTGGGGAGCAATCAGCCCCAGCATTTT
CDR3: CASTVGSNQPQHF
V: TRBV28
J: TRBJ1-5
size: .
D: .

DNA: TGTGCCAGCAGCTTAGGCTGGCAGCTTGAAGCTTTCTTT
CDR3: CASSLGWQLEAFF
V: TRBV7-8
J: TRBJ1-1
size: .
D: .

DNA: TGTGCCAGCAGTGATCTCTACGAGCAGTACTTC
CDR3: CASSDLYEQYF
V: TRBV6-1
J: TRBJ2-7
size: .
D: .

DNA: TGTGCCAGCAGCTTAACGGCTGACTCCTACAATGAGCAGTTCTTC
CDR3: CASSLTADSYNEQFF
V: TRBV7-3
J: TRBJ2-1
size: .
D: .

DNA: TGCGCCAGCAGTCCCTGGCCTTCCTCCCACTTGAACACTGAAGCTTTCTTT
CDR3: CASSPWPSSHLNTEAFF
V: TRBV23-1
J: TRBJ1-1
size: .
D: .

DNA: TGTGCCTGGAGTAGGACAGTGAACACTGAAGCTTTCTTT
CDR3: CAWSRTVNTEAFF
V: TRBV30
J: TRBJ1-1
size: .
D: .

DNA: TGTGCCAGCAGCGTAGGGCCCGGGAGCGGGGGCGGCAATGAGCAGTTCTTC
CDR3: CASSVGPGSGGGNEQFF
V: TRBV9
J: TRBJ2-1
size: once
D: TRBD2

DNA: TGTGCCAGCAGTTACCACCGAGCAACTAATGAAAAACTGTTTTTT
CDR3: CASSYHRATNEKLFF
V: TRBV6-8
J: TRBJ1-4
size: .
D: .

DNA: TGTGCCAGCAGTTACGGACTCGGAAACACCATATATTTT
CDR3: CASSYGLGNTIYF
V: TRBV28
J: TRBJ1-3
size: .
D: .

DNA: TGTGCCACCAGCTGGGGACAGGGGGCTTCACCCCTCCACTTT
CDR3: CATSWGQGASPLHF
V: TRBV15
J: TRBJ1-6
size: .
D: TRBD1

DNA: TGTGCCAGTAGTATCTCAGGCAGGAACACCGGGGAGCTGTTTTTT
CDR3: CASSISGRNTGELFF
V: TRBV19
J: TRBJ2-2
size: .
D: .

DNA: TGTGCCAGCAGCCAGAGCGGTCCGAACACTGAAGCTTTCTTT
CDR3: CASSQSGPNTEAFF
V: TRBV6-5
J: TRBJ1-1
size: .
D: .

DNA: TGTGCCAGCAGCCAAGATCTTAGGAGCAGTCGGAACACTGAAGCTTTCTTT
CDR3: CASSQDLRSSRNTEAFF
V: TRBV4-2
J: TRBJ1-1
size: .
D: .

DNA: TGTGCCAGCAGCGTATGGAGAGTATCCGGGGAGCTGTTTTTT
CDR3: CASSVWRVSGELFF
V: TRBV9
J: TRBJ2-2
size: .
D: .

DNA: TGTGCCAGCAGCTTGAACGGGAGGGTCACAGATACGCAGTATTTT
CDR3: CASSLNGRVTDTQYF
V: TRBV5-4
J: TRBJ2-3
size: .
D: TRBD2

DNA: TGTGCCAGCAGCTCGGGACAGTTCTATGGCTACACCTTC
CDR3: CASSSGQFYGYTF
V: TRBV7-2
J: TRBJ1-2
size: .
D: TRBD1

DNA: TGTGCCTGCAATGCGAGGGTAAACTATGGCTACACCTTC
CDR3: CACNARVNYGYTF
V: TRBV30
J: TRBJ1-2
size: .
D: .

DNA: TGTGCCAGCAGCCCCTCGACAGGGGATGGAACTGAAGCTTTCTTT
CDR3: CASSPSTGDGTEAFF
V: TRBV6-5
J: TRBJ1-1
size: .
D: TRBD1

DNA: TGTGCCACCCTCTACCTCACTACGATGAACACTGAAGCTTTCTTT
CDR3: CATLYLTTMNTEAFF
V: TRBV19
J: TRBJ1-1
size: once
D: .

DNA: TGTGCCACCAGCAGAGATAGGGGTTCGGGAGAAAAACTGTTTTTT
CDR3: CATSRDRGSGEKLFF
V: TRBV15
J: TRBJ1-4
size: .
D: .

DNA: TGTGCCAGCAGCCCCGAGGACAGGGGAGTCTATGGCTACACCTTC
CDR3: CASSPEDRGVYGYTF
V: TRBV4-2
J: TRBJ1-2
size: .
D: TRBD1

DNA: TGTGCCAGCAGTTTCAGGTGGAGCTCCTACGAGCAGTACTTC
CDR3: CASSFRWSSYEQYF
V: TRBV27
J: TRBJ2-7
size: once
D: .

DNA: TGTGCCAGTAGTATAGTAGCGGGAGCAGTTGAGCAGTTCTTC
CDR3: CASSIVAGAVEQFF
V: TRBV19
J: TRBJ2-1
size: .
D: TRBD2

DNA: TGTGCCAGCAGTTACTCGGTACTAGTGGACGGGGAGCTGTTTTTT
CDR3: CASSYSVLVDGELFF
V: TRBV6-6
J: TRBJ2-2
size: .
D: .